The 18 T cell receptor beta chains below come from one sample, sequenced in a study of T cell repertoires in ileal Crohn's disease. Generated by immunoSEQ multiplex PCR, the TCRdb table keeps only in-frame clones and is missing some. The sample lists 9,000 to 10,000 clones, 76% occurring once. Sequencing was performed on ileal tissue. The receptors here all came from an adult with Crohn's disease.

The CDR3 DNA is TGTGCCAGCAGCCCCACGCGGGGGAACAATGAGCAGTTCTTC. It is translated as CASSPTRGNNEQFF. This rearrangement joins TRBV7-3 to TRBJ2-1; 7 bases line up with TRBD2. This CDR3 spans 14 amino acids. Germline CDR1 is SGHTA and CDR2 is FQGTGA. Unmatched junction bases numbered 6, after V lost 5 bases and J lost 5 bases.

J is TRBJ1-1 and V is TRBV19; 9 positions match TRBD1. The V and J ends lost 6 bases and 4 bases, in that order; junction bases with no gene match: 9. Per germline, CDR1 LNHDA and CDR2 SQIVND (reference sequence). This CDR3 is 15 amino acids long. CDR3 residues: CASSSGVQGATEAFF. For the CDR3, the DNA is TGTGCCAGTAGCTCTGGAGTACAGGGGGCCACTGAAGCTTTCTTT.

The J gene is TRBJ1-2, the V gene TRBV18; 7 bases map to TRBD1. CDR3 length equals 17 residues. The germline CDR1 and CDR2 sequences are KGHSH and LQKENI. Unmatched junction bases numbered 11, after V lost 2 bases and J lost 2 bases. As DNA, the CDR3 is TGTGCCAGCTCACCAGCGACAGGGCTCCTGGTGAACTATGGCTACACCTTC. Protein: CASSPATGLLVNYGYTF.

The rearrangement uses TRBV7-8 and TRBJ1-5, with TRBD1 matching 7 bases. J was trimmed by 6 bases and V by 4 bases; bases with no gene match: 3. CDR3 size: 13 residues. From germline, CDR1 is SGHVS and CDR2 FQNEAQ. CDR3 DNA sequence: TGTGCCAGCAGCTCACAGGGGATTCAGCCCCAGCATTTT. Protein product: CASSSQGIQPQHF.

This clone was recorded a few times. The chain couples TRBV19 to TRBJ1-2; TRBD1 agrees at 7 bases. The junction had 0 bases not matched to a gene; V was cut back by 7 bases and J by 4 bases. Looked up from germline, CDR1 is LNHDA and CDR2 is SQIVND (reference sequence). The CDR3 consists of 11 residues. CDR3 protein: CASTGGYGYTF. For the CDR3, the DNA is TGTGCCAGTACAGGGGGCTATGGCTACACCTTC.

This clone has only a few counts. The V gene is TRBV19, the J gene TRBJ1-1; D gene unclear. The germline V and J ends were trimmed by 3 bases and 3 bases, with 8 bases remaining between them. Germline V lookup: CDR1 LNHDA, CDR2 SQIVND (reference sequence). The CDR3 contains 13 residues. The CDR3 region has the DNA TGTGCCAGTAGTATTCAGTATGACACTGAAGCTTTCTTT. Residues: CASSIQYDTEAFF.

This clone was counted a few times. The J gene is TRBJ2-3, the V gene TRBV28; TRBD2 matches 10 bases. Germline V lookup: CDR1 MDHEN, CDR2 SYDVKM. The CDR3 contains 16 residues. J was trimmed by 6 bases and V by 0 bases; bases with no gene match: 6. In DNA, the CDR3 is TGTGCCAGCAGTTTATGGACCAGCGGGGGGGCTGATACGCAGTATTTT. Amino acids: CASSLWTSGGADTQYF.

The chain employs TRBV4-1 and TRBJ2-3, with D possibly matching TRBD1 (6 bases). Trimming shortened V by 3 bases and J by 5 bases, and 24 bases separated the two germline ends. Germline assignment: CDR1 MGHRA and CDR2 YSYEKL. The CDR3 runs 18 residues. The CDR3 reads CASSHLLQGITHRDTQYF. Written as DNA, the CDR3 is TGCGCCAGCAGCCATCTACTACAGGGAATCACACACAGAGATACGCAGTATTTT.

The rearrangement joins TRBV4-3 to TRBJ2-1; a weak D match, TRBD1 (6 bases). The germline V and J ends were trimmed by 3 bases and 4 bases, with 10 bases remaining between them. This CDR3 spans 14 amino acids. From germline, CDR1 is LGHNA and CDR2 YSLEER. The CDR3 sequence is CASSQGAPYNEQFF. In DNA form, the CDR3 reads TGCGCCAGCAGCCAGGGGGCGCCGTACAATGAGCAGTTCTTC.

This clone has a handful of counts. The rearrangement uses TRBV30 and TRBJ2-3; 11 nucleotides agree with TRBD2. This CDR3 region has 15 residues. CDR1 is GTSNPN, CDR2 SVGIG, per germline (reference sequence). The V and J ends lost 4 bases and 2 bases, in that order; junction bases with no gene match: 5. The CDR3: CAWIPGLAVTDTQYF. The CDR3 bases are TGTGCCTGGATCCCGGGACTAGCGGTCACAGATACGCAGTATTTT.

This sequence joins TRBV7-2 and TRBJ1-2; D gene uncertain. This CDR3 has 15 amino acids. Trimming left V 0 bases short and J 3 bases short, with 11 bases between. Per germline, CDR1 SGHTA and CDR2 FQGNSA. Here the CDR3 reads CASSLARVGDYGYTF. As DNA, the CDR3 is TGTGCCAGCAGCTTAGCAAGGGTCGGGGACTATGGCTACACCTTC.

This clone appeared once. The V call is TRBV9, the J call TRBJ2-7; D unresolved. Germline CDR1 reads SGDLS; CDR2 reads YYNGEE. This CDR3 is built from 15 residues. Trimming took 0 bases from V and 6 from J, leaving 16 bases between them. The CDR3 loop reads CASSVAADPAGEQYF. The DNA of the CDR3 is TGTGCCAGCAGCGTAGCCGCCGACCCCGCAGGCGAGCAGTACTTC.

V and J are TRBV30 and TRBJ2-7; weak D call: TRBD1 (5 bases). V gave up 8 bases and J gave up 5 bases, with 13 bases separating them. The CDR3 totals 11 residues. CDR1 is GTSNPN and CDR2 is SVGIG in the germline V gene (reference sequence). CDR3 sequence reads: CAQGRDHEQYF. Here the CDR3 DNA reads TGTGCCCAGGGTCGAGACCACGAGCAGTACTTC.

The chain has TRBV7-6 and TRBJ1-4; D might be TRBD1 (5 bases). Germline lookup yields CDR1 SGHVS and CDR2 FNYEAQ. The germline V and J ends were trimmed by 1 base and 1 base, with 13 bases remaining between them. This CDR3 has 17 residues. The CDR3 coding sequence is TGTGCCAGCAGCTTAGGTCCACGAAGGGGAACTAATGAAAAACTGTTTTTT. Translating gives CASSLGPRRGTNEKLFF.

The chain joins TRBV28 to TRBJ1-1; D possibly corresponds to TRBD1 (6 bases). V lost 5 bases to trimming and J lost 6 bases, with 22 bases between them. The CDR3 is 16 residues long. Germline values: CDR1 MDHEN, CDR2 SYDVKM. CDR3 nucleotides: TGTGCCAGCAGTATGGAAAGGGGGTTTCGAGTCCCTGAAGCTTTCTTT. This translates into CASSMERGFRVPEAFF.

The rearrangement uses TRBV5-1 and TRBJ2-3, with 9 positions matching TRBD1. CDR1 SGHRS and CDR2 YFSETQ come from the germline V gene. V was clipped by 4 bases and J by 2 bases; unmatched bases: 5. This CDR3 is built from 15 residues. The CDR3 bases are TGCGCCAGCAGCACCCGGGACAGGGCCACAGATACGCAGTATTTT. As protein: CASSTRDRATDTQYF.

Within the sample, this clone is medium-sized. Different DNA sequences within this sample yield the same CDR3. This chain links TRBV2 with TRBJ1-2; maybe TRBD1 (5 bases). V lost 0 bases, J lost 7 bases, and 12 bases lay in between. Germline-derived CDR1 and CDR2 are SNHLY and FYNNEI. The CDR3 runs to 14 residues. The CDR3 loop reads CASSEARQGRGYTF. The DNA of the CDR3 is TGTGCCAGCAGTGAAGCAAGGCAGGGCCGTGGCTACACCTTC.

This sequence joins TRBV5-4 and TRBJ2-5, with 9 bases lining up with TRBD1. With V trimmed by 5 bases and J by 0 bases, 8 bases remained unmatched. There are 16 residues in the CDR3. Germline loops: CDR1 SGHNT, CDR2 YYREEE (reference sequence). The CDR3 sequence: CASRPGQGLYQETQYF. DNA of the CDR3: TGTGCCAGCAGGCCTGGACAGGGGCTGTACCAAGAGACCCAGTACTTC.